This T cell receptor (beta chain) is drawn from a study of T cells after yellow fever vaccination. Study overall: Fractions containing few cells were prepared with SMART-Seq v4 Ultra Low Input.

General study results and limits: One caveat is that FACS-sorted repertoires could contain abundant clonotypes contaminating from the bulk population. Reappearance after the booster was seen for most primary-vaccination clones, at 95% to 97% CD4 and around 90% CD8.

Details on this clonotype: What it binds is not known.

This CDR3 spans 14 amino acids. Trimming cost V 5 bases and J 7 bases, with 14 bases left between them. Germline V gene lookup returns CDR1 SGHTA and CDR2 FQGNSA. TCRdb fed the 5' RACE reads into MiXCR, producing one record per CDR3 protein. Found here are 300,000 to 400,000 distinct CDR3 sequences, around 12% of them singletons; the top ten hold roughly 3.1%. The clonotype comes from a man aged 18-30 years who received the YFV17D yellow fever vaccine. This rearrangement joins TRBV7-2 to TRBJ1-4; D call uncertain. The sample was CD4+ T cells sorted from PBMCs, taken 15 days after the yellow fever booster vaccination. CDR3 loop: CASSITTFSEKLFF. CDR3 coding DNA: TGTGCCAGCAGCATAACAACCTTCAGTGAAAAACTGTTTTTT.